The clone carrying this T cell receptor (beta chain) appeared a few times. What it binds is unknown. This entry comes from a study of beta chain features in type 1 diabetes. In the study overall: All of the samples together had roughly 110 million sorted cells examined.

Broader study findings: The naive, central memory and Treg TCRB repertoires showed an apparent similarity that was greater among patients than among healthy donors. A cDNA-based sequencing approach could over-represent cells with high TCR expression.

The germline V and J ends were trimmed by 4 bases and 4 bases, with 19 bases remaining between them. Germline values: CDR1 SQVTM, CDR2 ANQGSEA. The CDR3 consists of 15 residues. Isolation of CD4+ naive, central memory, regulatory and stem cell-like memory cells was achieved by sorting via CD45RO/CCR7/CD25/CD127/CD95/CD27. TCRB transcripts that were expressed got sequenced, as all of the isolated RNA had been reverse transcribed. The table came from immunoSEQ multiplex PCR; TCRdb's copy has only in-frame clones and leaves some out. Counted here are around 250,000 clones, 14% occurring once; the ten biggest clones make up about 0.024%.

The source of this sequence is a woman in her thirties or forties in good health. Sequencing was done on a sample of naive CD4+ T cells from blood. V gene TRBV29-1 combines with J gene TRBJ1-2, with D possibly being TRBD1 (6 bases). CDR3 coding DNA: TGCAGCGTTGTAGGGGGGGCGGAAATCGCCTATGGCTACACCTTC. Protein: CSVVGGAEIAYGYTF.